The text below deals with one T cell receptor beta chain. Its antigen is unknown. Specified time point: week 23, last vaccination. Doses consisted of 300 ug of mutant IDH1 20-mer peptide each, paired with topical imiquimod. The data derive from a study of a mutant IDH1 vaccine in newly diagnosed glioma. Study overall: In weeks 1, 3, 5, 7, 11, 15, 19 and 23, patients were immunized, eight times in all. Treated patients had a mean age of around 40 years and a sex split that was roughly 60% male and roughly 40% female. The study's findings and limits: Among patients, roughly 93% showed immune responses induced by the vaccine.

Method: immunoSEQ multiplex PCR; TCRdb's copy keeps in-frame clones and lacks some. The sample has just under 45,000 clones, 91% seen once; the top ten hold approximately 4.1%. CDR3 size: 16 residues. Germline CDR1 reads MDHEN; CDR2 reads SYDVKM. Trimming removed 4 bases from V and 3 bases from J; junction bases left unmatched: 9. This specimen consisted of PBMCs, obtained from a glioma patient whose treatment included an IDH1 peptide vaccine. The rearrangement uses TRBV28 and TRBJ2-5, with 9 bases that match TRBD2. The receptor comes from a man aged 50-60 years with glioma. Here the CDR3 reads CASSSGSGSWEETQYF. The CDR3 coding sequence is TGTGCCAGCAGTTCTGGTAGCGGGAGTTGGGAAGAGACCCAGTACTTC.